The 29 T cell receptor beta chains presented below share a single source sample, sequenced in a study of blood T cells in healthy people across ages. Then a second PCR, running about 6 to 12 cycles, was carried out with a sample-barcoded 5' primer and a J-beta primer mix. TCRdb redid the calling of the 5' RACE reads with MiXCR, one entry per CDR3 protein. The repertoire holds about 1.6 million distinct CDR3 sequences, with roughly 30% as singletons. The material sequenced was blood. All receptors come from a woman in her thirties in good health.

A remark on this clonotype: At one boundary the junction diverges from the germline segment, which might be a read error. This CDR3 reads CASRQGGSYELYF. For the CDR3, the DNA is TGTGCCAGCAGACAAGGGGGATCGTACGAGCTGTACTTC. The gene calls are TRBV25-1 and TRBJ2-7; D may be TRBD1 (6 bases). This CDR3 is 13 amino acids long. Germline CDR1 reads MGHDK; CDR2 reads SYGVNS.

This clonotype was counted only a few times. The rearrangement links TRBV3-1 to TRBJ2-1; the D gene is possibly TRBD1 (5 bases). CDR3 length equals 17 residues. The V end was cut by 4 bases, the J end by 0 bases, with 16 bases between. Per the germline V gene, CDR1 is LGHDT and CDR2 is YNNKEL (reference sequence). The DNA for the CDR3 is TGTGCCAGCAGCCTGAAAAGGGGATTGAGCTCCTACAATGAGCAGTTCTTC. This codes for CASSLKRGLSSYNEQFF.

In this sample, this clonotype turned up a few times. Possible read error: a much larger clone is one base away. V usage is TRBV7-2 and J usage is TRBJ1-5; D ambiguous. There are 12 residues in the CDR3. Germline V gene sequence: CDR1 SGHTA, CDR2 FQGNSA. V was pared by 2 bases and J by 4 bases, with 3 bases between. CDR3 amino acids: CASSLHNQPQHF. The CDR3 DNA sequence: TGTGCCAGCAGCTTACATAATCAGCCCCAGCATTTT.

This clonotype was picked up one time. The junction departs from the called germline gene at one end, perhaps through a read error. The CDR3 DNA follows: TGTGCCAGCAGTGAAATGACTAGCGGGGGCCAAGAGACCCGGTACTTC. Its protein is CASSEMTSGGQETRYF. The chain joins TRBV2 to TRBJ2-5; 12 bases align to TRBD2. This CDR3 is built from 16 residues. Germline CDR1 and CDR2: SNHLY and FYNNEI.

The gene calls are TRBV15 and TRBJ1-2; 12 positions match TRBD1. The CDR3 has 15 residues. Germline V CDR1 and CDR2: LNHNV, YYDKDF (reference sequence). V was clipped by 5 bases and J by 8 bases; unmatched bases: 9. CDR3 nucleotide sequence: TGTGCCACCAGCGGCGAGGGACAGGGGGCGAAAGGCTACACCTTC. It translates to CATSGEGQGAKGYTF. Full variable domain (outside the CDR3, taken from reference TRBV15 and TRBJ1-2): DAMVIQNPRYQVTQFGKPVTLSCSQTLNHNVMYWYQQKSSQAPKLLFHYYDKDFNNEADTPDNFQSRRPNTSFCFLDIRSPGLGDTAMYLCATSGEGQGAKGYTFGSGTRLTVV.

This clonotype was observed a single time. The rearrangement links TRBV7-9 to TRBJ1-1, with unresolved D. CDR1 is SEHNR and CDR2 is FQNEAQ in the germline V gene (reference sequence). Trimming removed 1 base at V and 9 bases at J, with 15 bases between. This CDR3 is built from 14 residues. CDR3 DNA sequence: TGTGCCAGCAGCTTAGGAGGGCTCTTAACCAAAGCTTTCTTT. Translating it yields CASSLGGLLTKAFF.

This clonotype was seen a few times. The V gene is TRBV25-1, the J gene TRBJ2-3, with 10 nucleotides matching TRBD2. The CDR3 sequence is 16 residues long. The V segment lost 10 bases and the J segment 1 base; nucleotides outside the gene matches: 11. From germline, CDR1 is MGHDK and CDR2 SYGVNS. The CDR3 loop is CATQGELAGGTDTQYF. CDR3 bases: TGTGCCACGCAGGGGGAGCTAGCGGGAGGCACAGATACGCAGTATTTT.

This clonotype was seen a handful of times. CDR3 nucleotide sequence: TGTGCCAGCAGGAGACAGGGCCACTATGGCTACACCTTC. Translation gives CASRRQGHYGYTF. The genes are TRBV14 and TRBJ1-2; 7 nucleotides line up with TRBD1. Germline CDR1 reads SGHDN; CDR2 reads FVKESK. This CDR3 spans 13 amino acids. J gave up 3 bases and V 6 bases, and 4 bases lay outside the gene matches.

This clonotype was observed a few times. This rearrangement joins TRBV30 to TRBJ2-1; D gene ambiguous. The CDR3 spans 9 residues. Between the trimmed V and J ends, which lost 5 bases and 6 bases, there was a span of 2 bases. Germline assignment: CDR1 GTSNPN and CDR2 SVGIG (reference sequence). CDR3: CAWGNEQFF. The CDR3 DNA reads TGTGCCTGGGGCAATGAGCAGTTCTTC.

This chain links TRBV20-1 with TRBJ2-2, with unresolved D. This CDR3 region has 16 residues. Trimming took 1 base from V and 0 from J, leaving 12 bases between them. CDR1 and CDR2 (germline): DFQATT, SNEGSKA (reference sequence). The CDR3 reads CSARVLRNTNTGELFF. CDR3 coding DNA: TGCAGTGCTAGAGTCCTCAGAAATACGAACACCGGGGAGCTGTTTTTT.

The rearrangement uses TRBV7-3 and TRBJ2-3; D not resolved. Trimming left V 0 bases short and J 10 bases short, with 8 bases between. CDR1 SGHTA and CDR2 FQGTGA come from the germline V gene. This CDR3 is built from 12 residues. The DNA for the CDR3 is TGTGCCAGCAGCTTAACTGGTGCCTCGCAGTATTTT. It is translated as CASSLTGASQYF.

The genes are TRBV20-1 and TRBJ2-7; weak D call: TRBD1 (5 bases). CDR1 and CDR2 from the germline V gene are DFQATT and SNEGSKA (reference sequence). V was clipped by 0 bases and J by 7 bases, with 16 bases between them. The CDR3 contains 14 residues. The CDR3 DNA is TGCAGTGCTAGAGATAGTTGGCAGGGAAGGGAGCAGTACTTC. Translation gives CSARDSWQGREQYF.

The rearrangement uses TRBV13 and TRBJ1-2; D is unresolved. Germline lookup yields CDR1 PRHDT and CDR2 FYEKMQ (reference sequence). There are 14 residues in the CDR3. Deletions cut 1 base from V and 5 bases from J, with 11 bases between. CDR3 coding DNA: TGTGCCAGCAGCTTAGCGGGCGGAAGATATGGCTACACCTTC. Encoded protein: CASSLAGGRYGYTF.

The rearrangement links TRBV29-1 to TRBJ2-1, with a possible D match to TRBD1 (6 bases). The V gene's germline CDR1 is SQVTM and CDR2 ANQGSEA. Between the trimmed V and J ends, which lost 4 bases and 8 bases, there was a span of 15 bases. CDR3 length: 13 residues. The CDR3 protein is CSVVAQGRDEQFF. The CDR3 DNA is TGCAGCGTTGTAGCACAGGGACGCGATGAGCAGTTCTTC.

Concerning this clonotype: Just one base apart from a much larger clone, this may be a read error. The rearrangement uses TRBV7-9 and TRBJ2-7; D perhaps matches TRBD2 (6 bases). The CDR3 runs 14 residues. Germline loops: CDR1 SEHNR, CDR2 FQNEAQ (reference sequence). CDR3 coding DNA: TGTGCCCGCAGCCCCTACGGGACTCCTAGCGAGCAGTACTTC. Its protein product is CARSPYGTPSEQYF.

This clonotype has more than one count but fewer than ten. V and J are TRBV12-3 or TRBV12-4 and TRBJ1-5; D is unclear. The CDR3 is made up of 14 amino acids. V lost 6 bases to trimming and J lost 0 bases, with 9 bases between them. CDR3 nucleotide sequence: TGTGCCAGCAGCAGGACTTATAGCAATCAGCCCCAGCATTTT. As protein: CASSRTYSNQPQHF.

This clonotype has only a few counts. In DNA, the CDR3 is TGTGCCAGCAGTTTACGGCCGACGCAGTATTTT. Its protein is CASSLRPTQYF. The V and J genes are TRBV12-3 or TRBV12-4 and TRBJ2-3; D gene unclear. Trimming removed 2 bases from V and 9 bases from J, with 6 bases in between. This CDR3 region has 11 residues.

This clonotype was picked up a small number of times. This chain joins TRBV7-6 and TRBJ2-1, with TRBD2 as a possible D gene (6 bases). V lost 1 base, J lost 0 bases, and 10 bases lay in between. CDR1 SGHVS and CDR2 FNYEAQ come from the germline V gene. This CDR3 is 16 amino acids long. The CDR3 loop reads CASSLGGENSYNEQFF. CDR3 DNA: TGTGCCAGCAGCTTAGGGGGGGAAAACTCCTACAATGAGCAGTTCTTC.

On this clonotype: This may be a read error: a much more frequent sequence differs by one nucleotide. The rearrangement uses TRBV4-1 and TRBJ2-7; TRBD2 matches 10 bases. The CDR3 length is 12 residues. Germline CDR1 is MGHRA and CDR2 is YSYEKL. For the CDR3, the DNA is TGCGTCAGTAGACCTAGCGGGGGCGAGCAGTACTTC. Translation: CVSRPSGGEQYF.

This clonotype was seen a few times. This rearrangement joins TRBV12-3 or TRBV12-4 to TRBJ1-2, with unresolved D. With 5 bases removed from V and 8 bases from J, the gap between germline ends came to 12 bases. The CDR3 has 12 amino acids. The CDR3 spells CASSGGVLGYTF. CDR3 DNA: TGTGCCAGCAGTGGCGGCGTGTTAGGCTACACCTTC.

This chain uses TRBV20-1 with TRBJ2-7; 10 positions agree with TRBD1. This CDR3 comprises 14 residues. Germline V lookup: CDR1 DFQATT, CDR2 SNEGSKA (reference sequence). V gave up 3 bases and J gave up 6 bases; unmatched junction bases: 8. The CDR3: CSASGPGTGVEQYF. The CDR3 nucleotides read TGCAGTGCTAGCGGCCCCGGGACAGGGGTCGAGCAGTACTTC.

The table lists this clonotype with a few counts. A clone one base away is much larger, so this may be a read error. The CDR3 reads CSGCWIGAPYDEQFF. The CDR3 DNA reads as TGCAGCGGGTGTTGGATCGGAGCACCCTACGATGAGCAGTTCTTC. The genes are TRBV29-1 and TRBJ2-1; no definite D call. The germline CDR1 and CDR2 sequences are SQVTM and ANQGSEA. This CDR3 is 15 amino acids long.

This clonotype was counted between two and nine times. The chain is built from TRBV6-5 and TRBJ2-5, with 7 bases lining up with TRBD1. Trimming took 2 bases from V and 5 from J; bases not matched to a gene: 8. CDR3 length: 15 residues. The germline V gene has CDR1 MNHEY and CDR2 SVGAGI. The CDR3 DNA reads TGTGCCAGCAGTTACACAGACAGGGTCGGGGAGACCCAGTACTTC. Protein: CASSYTDRVGETQYF.

The chain joins TRBV28 to TRBJ1-2, with D hard to call. The CDR3 spans 13 residues. Germline V lookup: CDR1 MDHEN, CDR2 SYDVKM. Trimming stripped 3 bases from V and 8 bases from J, with 13 bases between. Written as DNA, the CDR3 is TGTGCCAGCAGTTTGCAGGCCAAAGAGGGCTACACCTTC. Its translation is CASSLQAKEGYTF.

Notes on this clonotype: The junction differs from germline at one of its ends, possibly a read error. The CDR3 nucleotides read TGTGCCTGCAGCGCCGGGACTAGCCTCCCCGGGGAGCTGTTTTTT. This gives the protein CACSAGTSLPGELFF. The chain employs TRBV11-1 and TRBJ2-2; 9 nucleotides agree with TRBD2. The CDR3 covers 15 residues. Germline lookup yields CDR1 SGHAT and CDR2 FQDESV (reference sequence).

This clonotype was detected many times. V gene TRBV10-3 combines with J gene TRBJ2-1; tentative D call: TRBD2 (7 bases). The V end was cut by 7 bases, the J end by 7 bases, with 17 bases between. The germline V gene encodes CDR1 ENHRY and CDR2 SYGVKD. The CDR3 is 14 amino acids. The CDR3 nucleotides read TGTGCCATCAAAGGGGGGGGCGACGTTAATGAGCAGTTCTTC. Its translation: CAIKGGGDVNEQFF.

The gene calls are TRBV11-2 and TRBJ2-1, with 8 positions matching TRBD2. The junction had 6 bases not matched to a gene; V was cut back by 5 bases and J by 6 bases. The CDR3 extends over 14 amino acids. Germline V lookup: CDR1 SGHAT, CDR2 FQNNGV. The CDR3 protein is CASSTRRGGNEQFF. CDR3 DNA sequence: TGTGCCAGCAGCACGCGACGGGGGGGCAATGAGCAGTTCTTC.

This clonotype was seen only once. The genes are TRBV6-1 and TRBJ1-1; no definite D call. The CDR3 sequence is 14 residues long. Trimming removed 4 bases from V and 0 bases from J, with 9 bases in between. Per the germline V gene, CDR1 is MNHNS and CDR2 is SASEGT. This CDR3 reads CASSVTLVNTEAFF. The DNA for the CDR3 is TGTGCCAGCAGTGTGACCCTCGTGAACACTGAAGCTTTCTTT.

This chain uses TRBV12-3 or TRBV12-4 with TRBJ2-3; 10 positions agree with TRBD2. V lost 3 bases, J lost 5 bases, and 5 bases stayed unmatched. The CDR3 runs 15 residues. CDR3 nucleotide sequence: TGTGCCAGCAGTTTTCAAGCGGGGGGGGGAGATACGCAGTATTTT. It translates to CASSFQAGGGDTQYF.